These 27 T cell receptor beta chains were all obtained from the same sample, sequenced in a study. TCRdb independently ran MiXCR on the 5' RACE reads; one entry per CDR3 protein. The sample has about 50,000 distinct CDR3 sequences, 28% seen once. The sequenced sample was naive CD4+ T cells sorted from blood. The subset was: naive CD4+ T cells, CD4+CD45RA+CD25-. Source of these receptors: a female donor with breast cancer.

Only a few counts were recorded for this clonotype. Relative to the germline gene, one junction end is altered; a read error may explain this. The CDR3 sequence: CATSGAYGQYF. The CDR3 DNA is TGTGCCACGTCGGGGGCCTACGGGCAGTACTTC. The chain has TRBV10-3 and TRBJ2-7; D tentatively fits TRBD1 or TRBD2 (6 bases each). CDR1 is ENHRY, CDR2 SYGVKD, per germline. This CDR3 has 11 amino acids.

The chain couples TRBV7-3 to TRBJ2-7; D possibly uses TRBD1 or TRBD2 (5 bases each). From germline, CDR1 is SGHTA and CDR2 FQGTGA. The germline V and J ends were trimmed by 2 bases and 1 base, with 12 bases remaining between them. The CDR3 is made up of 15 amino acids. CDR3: CASSLRGGFSYEQYF. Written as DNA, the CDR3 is TGTGCCAGCAGCTTACGTGGGGGATTTTCCTACGAGCAGTACTTC.

The chain's CDR3 is CASRDRGPYEQFF. The CDR3 nucleotides read TGTGCCAGCAGGGACAGGGGGCCCTATGAGCAGTTCTTC. The J gene is TRBJ2-1, the V gene TRBV6-5; 11 nucleotides align to TRBD1. CDR3 length: 13 residues. Germline loops: CDR1 MNHEY, CDR2 SVGAGI. V gave up 6 bases and J gave up 8 bases; unmatched junction bases: 3.

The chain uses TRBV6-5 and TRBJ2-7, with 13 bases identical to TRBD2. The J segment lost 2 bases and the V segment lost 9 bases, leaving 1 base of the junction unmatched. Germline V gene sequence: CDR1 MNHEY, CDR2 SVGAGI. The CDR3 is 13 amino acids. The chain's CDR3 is CASTSGRAYEQYF. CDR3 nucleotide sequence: TGTGCCAGTACTAGCGGGAGGGCCTACGAGCAGTACTTC.

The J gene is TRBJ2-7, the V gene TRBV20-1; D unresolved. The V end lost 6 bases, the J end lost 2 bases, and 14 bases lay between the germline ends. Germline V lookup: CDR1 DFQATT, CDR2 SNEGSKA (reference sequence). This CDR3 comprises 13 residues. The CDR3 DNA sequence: TGCAGTGCCTCCTTGGGCGGAACCTACGAGCAGTACTTC. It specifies CSASLGGTYEQYF.

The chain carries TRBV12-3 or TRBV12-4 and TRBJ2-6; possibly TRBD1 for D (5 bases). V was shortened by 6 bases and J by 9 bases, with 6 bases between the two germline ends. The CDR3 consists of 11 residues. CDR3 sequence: CASSDSNVLTF. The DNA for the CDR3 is TGTGCCAGCAGCGACAGCAACGTCCTGACTTTC.

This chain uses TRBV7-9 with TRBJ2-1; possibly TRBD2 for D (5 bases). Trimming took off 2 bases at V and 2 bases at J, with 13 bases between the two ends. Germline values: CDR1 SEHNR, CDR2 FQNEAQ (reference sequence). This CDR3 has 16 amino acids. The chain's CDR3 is CASSLWLVGAYNEQFF. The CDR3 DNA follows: TGTGCCAGCAGCTTATGGCTAGTGGGAGCCTACAATGAGCAGTTCTTC.

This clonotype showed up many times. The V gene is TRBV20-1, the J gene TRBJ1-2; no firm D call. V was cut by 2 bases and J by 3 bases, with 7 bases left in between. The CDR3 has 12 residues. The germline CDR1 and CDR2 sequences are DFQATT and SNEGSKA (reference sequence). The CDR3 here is CSARNWDYGYTF. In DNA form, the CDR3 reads TGCAGTGCTAGAAACTGGGACTATGGCTACACCTTC.

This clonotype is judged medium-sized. The CDR3 region has the DNA TGTGCCAGCAGCTCCAGGGGGAAGAGCTCTGGGGCCAACGTCCTGACTTTC. As protein: CASSSRGKSSGANVLTF. The J gene is TRBJ2-6, the V gene TRBV7-9; 7 bases match TRBD1. Per the germline V gene, CDR1 is SEHNR and CDR2 is FQNEAQ (reference sequence). V shed 4 bases, J shed 0 bases, and the junction held 6 bases outside the gene matches. The CDR3 contains 17 residues.

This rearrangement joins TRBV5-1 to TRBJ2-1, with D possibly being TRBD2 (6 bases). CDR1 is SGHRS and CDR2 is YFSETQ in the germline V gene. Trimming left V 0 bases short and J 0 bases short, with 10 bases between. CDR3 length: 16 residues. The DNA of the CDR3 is TGCGCCAGCAGCTTGGCCGGGGGAATCTCCTACAATGAGCAGTTCTTC. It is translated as CASSLAGGISYNEQFF. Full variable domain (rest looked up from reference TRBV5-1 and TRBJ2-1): KAGVTQTPRYLIKTRGQQVTLSCSPISGHRSVSWYQQTPGQGLQFLFEYFSETQRNKGNFPGRFSGRQFSNSRSEMNVSTLELGDSALYLCASSLAGGISYNEQFFGPGTRLTVL.

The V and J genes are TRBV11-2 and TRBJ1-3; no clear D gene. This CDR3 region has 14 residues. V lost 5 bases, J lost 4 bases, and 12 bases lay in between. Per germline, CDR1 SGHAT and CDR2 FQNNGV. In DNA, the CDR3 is TGTGCCAGCAGCCCGGGGTCTGCCGGAAACACCATATATTTT. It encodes CASSPGSAGNTIYF.

This chain's CDR3 is CASSYKTGTYEQYF. DNA of the CDR3: TGTGCCAGCAGTTACAAGACAGGGACCTACGAGCAGTACTTC. V is TRBV6-2 or TRBV6-3 and J is TRBJ2-7; 7 nucleotides line up with TRBD1. Germline V gene data show CDR1 as MNHEY and CDR2 as SVGEGT. This CDR3 region has 14 residues. Unmatched junction bases numbered 3, after V lost 2 bases and J lost 2 bases.

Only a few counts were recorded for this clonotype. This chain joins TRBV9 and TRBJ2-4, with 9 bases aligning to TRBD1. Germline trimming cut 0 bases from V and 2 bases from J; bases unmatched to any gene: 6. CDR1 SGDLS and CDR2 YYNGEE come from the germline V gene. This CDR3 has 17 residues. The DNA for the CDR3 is TGTGCCAGCAGCGTAGATCCCGGACAGGGGACCAAAAACATTCAGTACTTC. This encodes CASSVDPGQGTKNIQYF.

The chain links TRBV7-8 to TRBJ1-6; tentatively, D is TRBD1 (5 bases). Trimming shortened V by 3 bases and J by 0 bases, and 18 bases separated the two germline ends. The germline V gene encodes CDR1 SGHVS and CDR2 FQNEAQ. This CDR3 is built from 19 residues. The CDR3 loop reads CASSFPTSGGSSYNSPLHF. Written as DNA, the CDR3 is TGTGCCAGCAGCTTTCCCACTTCCGGGGGGAGCTCCTATAATTCACCCCTCCACTTT. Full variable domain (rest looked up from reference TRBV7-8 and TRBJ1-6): GAGVSQSPRYKVAKRGQDVALRCDPISGHVSLFWYQQALGQGPEFLTYFQNEAQLDKSGLPSDRFFAERPEGSVSTLKIQRTQQEDSAVYLCASSFPTSGGSSYNSPLHFGNGTRLTVT.

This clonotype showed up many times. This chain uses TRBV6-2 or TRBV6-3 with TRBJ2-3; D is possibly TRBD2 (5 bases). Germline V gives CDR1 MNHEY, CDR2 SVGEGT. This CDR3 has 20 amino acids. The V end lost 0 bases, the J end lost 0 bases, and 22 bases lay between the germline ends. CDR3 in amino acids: CASSYSAGPSTAPSTDTQYF. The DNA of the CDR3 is TGTGCCAGCAGTTACTCTGCGGGCCCCTCCACTGCTCCTAGCACAGATACGCAGTATTTT.

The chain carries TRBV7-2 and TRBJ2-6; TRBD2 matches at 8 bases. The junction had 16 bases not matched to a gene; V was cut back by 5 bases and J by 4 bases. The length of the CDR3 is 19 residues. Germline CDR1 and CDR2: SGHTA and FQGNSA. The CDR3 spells CASSPRFAAGGSGANVLTF. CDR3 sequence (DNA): TGTGCCAGCAGCCCCCGGTTTGCCGCGGGAGGTTCCGGGGCCAACGTCCTGACTTTC. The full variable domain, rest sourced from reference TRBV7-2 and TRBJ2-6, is GAGVSQSPSNKVTEKGKDVELRCDPISGHTALYWYRQSLGQGLEFLIYFQGNSAPDKSGLPSDRFSAERTGGSVSTLTIQRTQQEDSAVYLCASSPRFAAGGSGANVLTFGAGSRLTVL.

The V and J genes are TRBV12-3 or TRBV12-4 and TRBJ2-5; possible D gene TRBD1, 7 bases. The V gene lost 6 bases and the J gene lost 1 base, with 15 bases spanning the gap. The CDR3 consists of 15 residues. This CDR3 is CASSRGTATQETQYF. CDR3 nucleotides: TGTGCCAGCAGCCGCGGGACAGCGACCCAAGAGACCCAGTACTTC.

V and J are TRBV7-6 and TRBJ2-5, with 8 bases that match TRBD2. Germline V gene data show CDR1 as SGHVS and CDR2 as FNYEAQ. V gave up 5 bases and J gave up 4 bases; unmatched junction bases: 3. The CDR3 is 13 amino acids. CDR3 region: CASSRGLGETQYF. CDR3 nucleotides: TGTGCCAGCAGCCGGGGACTAGGAGAGACCCAGTACTTC.

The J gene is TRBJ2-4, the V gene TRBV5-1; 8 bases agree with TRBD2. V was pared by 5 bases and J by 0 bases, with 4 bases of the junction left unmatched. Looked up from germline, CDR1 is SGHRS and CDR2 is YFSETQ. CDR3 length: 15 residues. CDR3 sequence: CASSGGRLAKNIQYF. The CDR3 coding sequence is TGCGCCAGCAGTGGCGGGAGGCTAGCCAAAAACATTCAGTACTTC.

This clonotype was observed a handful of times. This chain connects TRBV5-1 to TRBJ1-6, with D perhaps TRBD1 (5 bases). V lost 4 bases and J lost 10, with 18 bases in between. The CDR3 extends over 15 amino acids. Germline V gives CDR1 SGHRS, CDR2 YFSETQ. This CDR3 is CASSPEARVESPLHF. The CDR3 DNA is TGCGCCAGCAGCCCCGAGGCCAGGGTAGAATCACCCCTCCACTTT.

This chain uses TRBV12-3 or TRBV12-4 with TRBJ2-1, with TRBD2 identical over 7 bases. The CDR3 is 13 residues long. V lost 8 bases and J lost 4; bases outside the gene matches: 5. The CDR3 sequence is CASRAGTYNEQFF. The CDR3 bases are TGTGCCAGCCGAGCGGGGACTTACAATGAGCAGTTCTTC.

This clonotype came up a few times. The CDR3 region has the DNA TGTGCCAGCAGCCTCTTACGACAGGGGAGGAATCAGCCCCAGCATTTT. Its protein product is CASSLLRQGRNQPQHF. The chain carries TRBV6-2 or TRBV6-3 and TRBJ1-5; the match to TRBD1 covers 8 bases. In germline, CDR1 is MNHEY, CDR2 SVGEGT. This CDR3 has 16 amino acids. V shed 6 bases and J 4 bases; nucleotides not matched to a gene: 11.

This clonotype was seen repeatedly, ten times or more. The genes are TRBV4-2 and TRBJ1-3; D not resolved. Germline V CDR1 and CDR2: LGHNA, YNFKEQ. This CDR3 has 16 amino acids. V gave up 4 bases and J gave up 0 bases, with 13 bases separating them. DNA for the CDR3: TGTGCCAGCAGCCCAGCGACGGCGGTCTCTGGAAACACCATATATTTT. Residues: CASSPATAVSGNTIYF.

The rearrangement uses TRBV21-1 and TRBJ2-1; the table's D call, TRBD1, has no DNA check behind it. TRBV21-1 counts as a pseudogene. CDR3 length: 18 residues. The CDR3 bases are TGTGCCAGCACCAGGGGATCAGGTGAACACTCCGAACACAATGAGCAGTTCTTC. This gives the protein CASTRGSGEHSEHNEQFF.

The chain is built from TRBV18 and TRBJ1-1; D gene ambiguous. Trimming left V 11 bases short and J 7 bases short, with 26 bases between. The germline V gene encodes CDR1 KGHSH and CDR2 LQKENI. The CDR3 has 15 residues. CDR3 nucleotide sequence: TGTGCCGGCCGACCCCCCAGTGTAAGGACGGATGAAGCTTTCTTT. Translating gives CAGRPPSVRTDEAFF.

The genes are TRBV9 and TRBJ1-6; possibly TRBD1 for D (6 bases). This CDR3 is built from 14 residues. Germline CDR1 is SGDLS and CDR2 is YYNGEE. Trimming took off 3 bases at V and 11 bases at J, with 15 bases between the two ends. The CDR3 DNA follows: TGTGCCAGCAGCGCCACAGGGATAGGACCACCCCTCCACTTT. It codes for CASSATGIGPPLHF.

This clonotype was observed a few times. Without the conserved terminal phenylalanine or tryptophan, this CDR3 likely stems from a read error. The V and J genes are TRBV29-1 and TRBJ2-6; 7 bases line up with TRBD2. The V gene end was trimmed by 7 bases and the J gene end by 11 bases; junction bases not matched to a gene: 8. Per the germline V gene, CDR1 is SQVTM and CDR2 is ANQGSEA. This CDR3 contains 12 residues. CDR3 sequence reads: CSAGRANDVLTL. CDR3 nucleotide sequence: TGCAGCGCTGGGAGGGCCAACGACGTCCTGACTCTC.